Listed below are T cell receptor beta chains from one sample, sequenced in a study of T cells after yellow fever vaccination. TCRdb independently ran MiXCR on the 5' RACE reads; one entry per CDR3 protein. The sample includes approximately 110,000 distinct CDR3 sequences, more than 7.5% of them seen just once. Sequenced material: CD8+ T cells sorted from PBMCs, taken 45 days after the yellow fever booster vaccination. The receptors here all came from a man under 40 who received the YFV17D yellow fever vaccine. The CDR3 runs from the conserved cysteine through the conserved F or W. Fields, in order: clone size, V gene, CDR3 length, D gene, J gene, CDR3 DNA, CDR3 protein. D genes are given only for firm matches. For some rows the clone size is stated as once, few or many, or as a class when expanded; others skip it.

clone_size: few; v_call: TRBV11-2; cdr3_length: 14; d_call: TRBD2; j_call: TRBJ2-3; cdr3_nt: TGTGCCAGCAGCTTAGGGGCTAGCGGGAGTGTGCAGTATTTT; cdr3_aa: CASSLGASGSVQYF
clone_size: many; v_call: TRBV12-3/TRBV12-4; cdr3_length: 15; d_call: TRBD2; j_call: TRBJ2-2; cdr3_nt: TGTGCCAGCAGTTTAGGCGGGAGTGGTTCCGGGGAGCTGTTTTTT; cdr3_aa: CASSLGGSGSGELFF
clone_size: many; v_call: TRBV4-2; cdr3_length: 17; d_call: -; j_call: TRBJ1-1; cdr3_nt: TGTGCCAGCAGCCAAGATATGGGGGGAGGGATGAACACTGAAGCTTTCTTT; cdr3_aa: CASSQDMGGGMNTEAFF
clone_size: many; v_call: TRBV14; cdr3_length: 16; d_call: TRBD1; j_call: TRBJ2-5; cdr3_nt: TGTGCCAGCAGCCAAGTATTTGACAGGGAGCCTGAGACCCAGTACTTC; cdr3_aa: CASSQVFDREPETQYF
clone_size: many; v_call: TRBV7-2; cdr3_length: 11; d_call: -; j_call: TRBJ2-4; cdr3_nt: TGTGCCAGCAGCTTAGGAGACCATTACTCTTTC; cdr3_aa: CASSLGDHYSF
clone_size: -; v_call: TRBV10-3; cdr3_length: 14; d_call: TRBD1; j_call: TRBJ2-3; cdr3_nt: TGTGCCATCAGTCCGGGACAGTACACAGATACGCAGTATTTT; cdr3_aa: CAISPGQYTDTQYF
clone_size: many; v_call: TRBV3-1; cdr3_length: 16; d_call: TRBD1; j_call: TRBJ1-4; cdr3_nt: TGTGCCAGCAGTCCGGACAGGGACTCCCCTAATGAAAAACTGTTTTTT; cdr3_aa: CASSPDRDSPNEKLFF
clone_size: many; v_call: TRBV7-9; cdr3_length: 13; d_call: -; j_call: TRBJ2-1; cdr3_nt: TGTGCCAGCAGCCCCCCCTTCTACAATGAGCAGTTCTTC; cdr3_aa: CASSPPFYNEQFF
clone_size: many; v_call: TRBV6-2/TRBV6-3; cdr3_length: 15; d_call: -; j_call: TRBJ2-7; cdr3_nt: TGTGCCAGCAGTTACGGGGGCGGCAGTAACTACGAGCAGTACTTC; cdr3_aa: CASSYGGGSNYEQYF
clone_size: many; v_call: TRBV28; cdr3_length: 16; d_call: TRBD2; j_call: TRBJ2-3; cdr3_nt: TGTGCCAGCAGACTAACTCCTAGCGGGCGGACAGATACGCAGTATTTT; cdr3_aa: CASRLTPSGRTDTQYF
clone_size: many; v_call: TRBV27; cdr3_length: 14; d_call: TRBD2; j_call: TRBJ2-7; cdr3_nt: TGTGCCAGCAGTTTGGGAGGGGCCTACTACGAGCAGTACTTC; cdr3_aa: CASSLGGAYYEQYF
clone_size: few; v_call: TRBV3-1; cdr3_length: 12; d_call: -; j_call: TRBJ2-7; cdr3_nt: TGTGCCAGCAGCCAAGACTCGGGGGAGCAGTACTTC; cdr3_aa: CASSQDSGEQYF
clone_size: many; v_call: TRBV9; cdr3_length: 13; d_call: -; j_call: TRBJ2-1; cdr3_nt: TGTGCCAGCAGCCCCATGCGGTACAATGAGCAGTTCTTC; cdr3_aa: CASSPMRYNEQFF
clone_size: many; v_call: TRBV6-5; cdr3_length: 17; d_call: TRBD2; j_call: TRBJ2-1; cdr3_nt: TGTGCCAGCAGTTACTCGATACCGGGAGGGCCCTACAATGAGCAGTTCTTC; cdr3_aa: CASSYSIPGGPYNEQFF
clone_size: -; v_call: TRBV27; cdr3_length: 13; d_call: TRBD1; j_call: TRBJ1-2; cdr3_nt: TGTGCCAGCAGGACCGGGACAGGGGATGGCTACACCTTC; cdr3_aa: CASRTGTGDGYTF
clone_size: -; v_call: TRBV4-3; cdr3_length: 13; d_call: -; j_call: TRBJ2-7; cdr3_nt: TGCGCCAGCAGCCAAGAGGCAGGGCACGAGCAGTACTTC; cdr3_aa: CASSQEAGHEQYF
clone_size: many; v_call: TRBV2; cdr3_length: 15; d_call: -; j_call: TRBJ2-1; cdr3_nt: TGTGCCAGGGGGAGTGACACGAGCTCCTACAATGAGCAGTTCTTC; cdr3_aa: CARGSDTSSYNEQFF
clone_size: many; v_call: TRBV29-1; cdr3_length: 13; d_call: TRBD1; j_call: TRBJ2-7; cdr3_nt: TGCAGCGTTGGCCAGGGGGACTCCTACGAGCAGTACTTC; cdr3_aa: CSVGQGDSYEQYF
clone_size: few; v_call: TRBV2; cdr3_length: 17; d_call: -; j_call: TRBJ2-3; cdr3_nt: TGTGCCAGCAGTGAAACCCCGTTAGGATTAAGCACAGATACGCAGTATTTT; cdr3_aa: CASSETPLGLSTDTQYF
clone_size: -; v_call: TRBV7-8; cdr3_length: 14; d_call: TRBD2; j_call: TRBJ2-1; cdr3_nt: TGTGCCAGCAGCTTGATGGGCGGGAGCACTGAGCAGTTCTTC; cdr3_aa: CASSLMGGSTEQFF
clone_size: many; v_call: TRBV29-1; cdr3_length: 15; d_call: TRBD1; j_call: TRBJ2-7; cdr3_nt: TGCAGCGTGGATCTGGGGACAGACAGCTCCTACGAGCAGTACTTC; cdr3_aa: CSVDLGTDSSYEQYF
clone_size: -; v_call: TRBV19; cdr3_length: 15; d_call: -; j_call: TRBJ2-7; cdr3_nt: TGTGCCACCACCCCGGCGGCAATTGGGGCCTACGAGCAGTACTTC; cdr3_aa: CATTPAAIGAYEQYF
clone_size: -; v_call: TRBV20-1; cdr3_length: 11; d_call: TRBD1; j_call: TRBJ2-3; cdr3_nt: TGCAGTGCCCGTGACAGGGGCACGCAGTATTTT; cdr3_aa: CSARDRGTQYF
clone_size: many; v_call: TRBV20-1; cdr3_length: 15; d_call: TRBD1; j_call: TRBJ2-4; cdr3_nt: TGCAGTGCGAGACCAACAGGGGAACCCAAAAACATTCAGTACTTC; cdr3_aa: CSARPTGEPKNIQYF
clone_size: few; v_call: TRBV2; cdr3_length: 15; d_call: -; j_call: TRBJ1-1; cdr3_nt: TGTGCCAGCACCCTCTCATTCGGGCTTAACACTGAAGCTTTCTTT; cdr3_aa: CASTLSFGLNTEAFF
clone_size: -; v_call: TRBV24-1; cdr3_length: 16; d_call: -; j_call: TRBJ2-7; cdr3_nt: TGTGCGAGCCCAGGGGGACTGCTTCCTGCCTTCTACGAGCAGTACTTC; cdr3_aa: CASPGGLLPAFYEQYF
clone_size: -; v_call: TRBV10-3; cdr3_length: 12; d_call: -; j_call: TRBJ1-1; cdr3_nt: TGTGCCATCAGTGTGGGGAACACTGAAGCTTTCTTT; cdr3_aa: CAISVGNTEAFF
clone_size: -; v_call: TRBV5-4; cdr3_length: 14; d_call: -; j_call: TRBJ2-7; cdr3_nt: TGTGCCAGCGGCCCCCCAGGGGTGACGGGGGAGCAGTACTTC; cdr3_aa: CASGPPGVTGEQYF
clone_size: many; v_call: TRBV12-3/TRBV12-4; cdr3_length: 16; d_call: TRBD1; j_call: TRBJ2-7; cdr3_nt: TGTGCCAGCAGCCGGACAGGACAGGGAAAGAGCTACGAGCAGTACTTC; cdr3_aa: CASSRTGQGKSYEQYF
clone_size: many; v_call: TRBV6-2/TRBV6-3; cdr3_length: 15; d_call: -; j_call: TRBJ2-7; cdr3_nt: TGTGCCAGCAGTTACTCTGGGCCTTCGGCCTACGAGCAGTACTTC; cdr3_aa: CASSYSGPSAYEQYF
clone_size: many; v_call: TRBV10-2; cdr3_length: 13; d_call: TRBD1; j_call: TRBJ2-7; cdr3_nt: TGCGCCAGTAGGGGACAGGGGGCGATGGAGCAGTACTTC; cdr3_aa: CASRGQGAMEQYF
clone_size: many; v_call: TRBV5-6; cdr3_length: 12; d_call: -; j_call: TRBJ1-2; cdr3_nt: TGTGCCAGCAGCCCGGGATACGTTGGCTACACCTTC; cdr3_aa: CASSPGYVGYTF
clone_size: many; v_call: TRBV30; cdr3_length: 14; d_call: -; j_call: TRBJ2-7; cdr3_nt: TGTGCCTGGAGTGTAACGACCGAGGGGTACGAGCAGTACTTC; cdr3_aa: CAWSVTTEGYEQYF
clone_size: -; v_call: TRBV6-2/TRBV6-3; cdr3_length: 14; d_call: -; j_call: TRBJ2-7; cdr3_nt: TGTGCCAGCAGTTACTCGTGGGGCTTCAACGAGCAGTACTTC; cdr3_aa: CASSYSWGFNEQYF
clone_size: many; v_call: TRBV5-5; cdr3_length: 13; d_call: -; j_call: TRBJ2-1; cdr3_nt: TGTGCCAGCAGCCGAACGACTAGTAATGAGCAGTTCTTC; cdr3_aa: CASSRTTSNEQFF
clone_size: -; v_call: TRBV19; cdr3_length: 14; d_call: -; j_call: TRBJ2-5; cdr3_nt: TGTGCCAGTAGTATAGATCCGGGGACGGAGACCCAGTACTTC; cdr3_aa: CASSIDPGTETQYF
clone_size: many; v_call: TRBV7-9; cdr3_length: 20; d_call: -; j_call: TRBJ1-5; cdr3_nt: TGTGCCAGCAGCTTACTTTCCGAGGAGTCTGAACTGGATAGCAATCAGCCCCAGCATTTT; cdr3_aa: CASSLLSEESELDSNQPQHF
clone_size: many; v_call: TRBV9; cdr3_length: 16; d_call: -; j_call: TRBJ2-7; cdr3_nt: TGTGCCAGCAGCGTAGGCGATAGGAGTTTTGACTACGAGCAGTACTTC; cdr3_aa: CASSVGDRSFDYEQYF
clone_size: -; v_call: TRBV29-1; cdr3_length: 10; d_call: -; j_call: TRBJ2-1; cdr3_nt: TGCAGCGTTGAGGACAATGAGCAGTTCTTC; cdr3_aa: CSVEDNEQFF
clone_size: many; v_call: TRBV12-3/TRBV12-4; cdr3_length: 15; d_call: TRBD2; j_call: TRBJ2-7; cdr3_nt: TGTGCCAGCAGTCCGAGCGGGAGTTCCCCTTGGGAGCAGTACTTC; cdr3_aa: CASSPSGSSPWEQYF